This T cell receptor beta chain was recovered during a study of cytomegalovirus exposure and HLA in healthy donors. V dropped 7 bases and J dropped 2; count of bases not matched to a gene: 4. Germline loops: CDR1 SQVTM, CDR2 ANQGSEA. The CDR3 length is 13 residues. Whole-study results and caveats: Altogether, 160 or so TCR beta chains were recorded as cytomegalovirus-associated. Reported performance of the classifier showed diagnosis of cytomegalovirus status with high specificity and sensitivity.

With regard to this clone: The target antigen is unknown.

The PCR used 60 Vbeta and 13 Jbeta primers. Authors' processing steps: Later, tens of millions of unique TCR beta chains were counted in an analysis, and some 11 million of them were shared. Using immunoSEQ multiplex PCR, the repertoire was profiled, and TCRdb retains in-frame clones only, with some absent. That table supplies the V and J calls and clone size; D and trimming were determined from the DNA. The sample yields 150,000 or so clones, 75% to 80% seen once. The specimen sequenced was PBMCs. The chain recombines TRBV29-1 with TRBJ1-2, with TRBD1 identical over 10 bases. This receptor was obtained from a male donor in good health and CMV-seronegative. In DNA form, the CDR3 reads TGCAGCGCTGGGACAGGGGACAACTATGGCTACACCTTC. Translating it yields CSAGTGDNYGYTF.